This TCR beta chain was captured in a study of cytotoxic CD8 clonotypes in ibrutinib-treated CLL. Study context: The subjects consisted of 11 relapsed/refractory and approximately 15 treatment-naive individuals, with approximately 18 IGHV unmutated. General observations from the study: Before falling back toward baseline at progression, clonality had risen at the time of ibrutinib response. Shared public clonotypes were rare, and on treatment they either got smaller or stayed the same.

A 1 in 200,000 to 1 in 1 million T cell depth was the sequencing target. Repertoires were generated with immunoSEQ multiplex PCR, while TCRdb's copy carries only in-frame clones and drops some. Here the sample spans approximately 350,000 clones, roughly 67% being singletons. This clone was detected a few times. The antigen remains undetermined. Material: PBMCs, obtained after 36 months of ibrutinib treatment. The TCR sequence derives from a human donor with chronic lymphocytic leukemia.

CDR3 DNA: TGTGCCAGCAGCTTAAAGCGCCTCGGGCAGGTCCCCGGGAACACTGAAGCTTTCTTT. It is translated as CASSLKRLGQVPGNTEAFF. The chain has TRBV11-2 and TRBJ1-1; D gene uncertain. CDR3 size: 19 residues. V gave up 2 bases and J gave up 1 base, with 23 bases separating them. Germline V gives CDR1 SGHAT, CDR2 FQNNGV.